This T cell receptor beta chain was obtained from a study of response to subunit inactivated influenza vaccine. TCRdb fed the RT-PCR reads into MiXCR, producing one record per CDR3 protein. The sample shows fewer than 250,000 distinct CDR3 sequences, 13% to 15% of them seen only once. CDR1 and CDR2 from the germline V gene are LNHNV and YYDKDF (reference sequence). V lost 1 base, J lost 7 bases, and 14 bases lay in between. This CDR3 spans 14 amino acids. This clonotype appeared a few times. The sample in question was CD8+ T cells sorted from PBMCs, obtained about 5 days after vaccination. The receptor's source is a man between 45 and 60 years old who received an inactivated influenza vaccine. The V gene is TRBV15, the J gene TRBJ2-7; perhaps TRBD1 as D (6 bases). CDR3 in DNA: TGTGCCACCAGCAGAGTAACAGGGAACCGGGAGCAGTACTTC. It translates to CATSRVTGNREQYF.